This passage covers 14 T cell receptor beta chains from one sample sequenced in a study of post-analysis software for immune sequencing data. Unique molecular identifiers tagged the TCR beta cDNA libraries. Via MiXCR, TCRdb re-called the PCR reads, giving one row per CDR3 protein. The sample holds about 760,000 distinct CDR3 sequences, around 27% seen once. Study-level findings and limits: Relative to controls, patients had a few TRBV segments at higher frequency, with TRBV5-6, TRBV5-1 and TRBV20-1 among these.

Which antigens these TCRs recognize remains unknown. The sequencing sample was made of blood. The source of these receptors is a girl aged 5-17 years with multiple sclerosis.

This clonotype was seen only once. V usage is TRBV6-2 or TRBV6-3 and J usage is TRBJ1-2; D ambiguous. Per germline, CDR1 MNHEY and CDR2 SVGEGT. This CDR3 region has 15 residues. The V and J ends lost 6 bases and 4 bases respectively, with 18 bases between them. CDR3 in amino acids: CASREGGASGYGYTF. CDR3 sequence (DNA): TGTGCCAGCAGGGAAGGCGGCGCTAGCGGCTATGGCTACACCTTC.

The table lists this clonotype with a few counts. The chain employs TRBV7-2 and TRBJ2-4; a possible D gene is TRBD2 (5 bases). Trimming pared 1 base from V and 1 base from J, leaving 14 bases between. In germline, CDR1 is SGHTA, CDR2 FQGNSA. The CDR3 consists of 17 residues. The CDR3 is CASSLVEASFAKNIQYF. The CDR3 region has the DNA TGTGCCAGCAGCTTAGTGGAGGCGAGTTTCGCCAAAAACATTCAGTACTTC.

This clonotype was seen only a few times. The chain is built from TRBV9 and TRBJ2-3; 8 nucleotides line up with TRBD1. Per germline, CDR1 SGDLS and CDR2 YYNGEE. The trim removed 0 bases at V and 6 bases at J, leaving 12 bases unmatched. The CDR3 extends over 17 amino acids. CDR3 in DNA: TGTGCCAGCAGCGTAGGGCCCGGACAGGGAGTTTCGGATACGCAGTATTTT. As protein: CASSVGPGQGVSDTQYF. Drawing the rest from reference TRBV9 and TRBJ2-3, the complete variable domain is DSGVTQTPKHLITATGQRVTLRCSPRSGDLSVYWYQQSLDQGLQFLIQYYNGEERAKGNILERFSAQQFPDLHSELNLSSLELGDSALYFCASSVGPGQGVSDTQYFGPGTRLTVL.

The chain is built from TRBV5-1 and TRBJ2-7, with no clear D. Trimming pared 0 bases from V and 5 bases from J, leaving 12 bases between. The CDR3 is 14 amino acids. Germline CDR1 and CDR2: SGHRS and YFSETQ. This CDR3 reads CASSLVQSINEQYF. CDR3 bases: TGCGCCAGCAGCTTGGTTCAGTCAATCAACGAGCAGTACTTC.

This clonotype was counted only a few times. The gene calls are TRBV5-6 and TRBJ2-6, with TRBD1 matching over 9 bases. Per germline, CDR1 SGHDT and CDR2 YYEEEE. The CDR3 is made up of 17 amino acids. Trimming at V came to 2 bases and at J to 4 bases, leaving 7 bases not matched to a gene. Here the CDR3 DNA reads TGTGCCAGCAGCTTTGGGACAGGGACATCGGGGGCCAACGTCCTGACTTTC. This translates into CASSFGTGTSGANVLTF.

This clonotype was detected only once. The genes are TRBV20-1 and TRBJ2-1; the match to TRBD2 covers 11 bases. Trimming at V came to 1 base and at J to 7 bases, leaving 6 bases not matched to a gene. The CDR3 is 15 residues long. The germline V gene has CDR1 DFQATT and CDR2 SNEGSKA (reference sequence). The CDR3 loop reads CSARGLAGLENEQFF. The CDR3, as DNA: TGCAGTGCTAGAGGACTAGCGGGACTAGAAAATGAGCAGTTCTTC.

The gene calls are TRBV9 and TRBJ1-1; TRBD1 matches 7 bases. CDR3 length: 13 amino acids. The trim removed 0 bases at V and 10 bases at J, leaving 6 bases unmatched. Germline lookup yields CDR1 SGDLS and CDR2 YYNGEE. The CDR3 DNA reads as TGTGCCAGCAGCGTAGTGGAGGGGGCAGCAGCTTTCTTT. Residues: CASSVVEGAAAFF.

The CDR3 DNA sequence: TGCAGCGTTGTTGGGCAGGGTTGGGATACGCAGTATTTT. Amino acid sequence: CSVVGQGWDTQYF. The J gene is TRBJ2-3, the V gene TRBV29-1, with D possibly TRBD1 on 5 matching bases. This CDR3 region has 13 residues. The germline V gene has CDR1 SQVTM and CDR2 ANQGSEA. Trimming stripped 4 bases from V and 6 bases from J, with 14 bases between.

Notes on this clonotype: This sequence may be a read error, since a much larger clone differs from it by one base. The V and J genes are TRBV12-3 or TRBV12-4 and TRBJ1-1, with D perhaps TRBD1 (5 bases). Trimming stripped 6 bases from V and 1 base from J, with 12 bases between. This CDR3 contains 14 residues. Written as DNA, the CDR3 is TGTGCCAGCAGGCCGGCAAGGGGGAACACTGAAGCTTTCTTT. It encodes CASRPARGNTEAFF.

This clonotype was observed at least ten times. CDR3 sequence: CASGLAGGQETQYF. DNA for the CDR3: TGTGCTAGTGGTTTGGCGGGGGGACAAGAGACCCAGTACTTC. The rearrangement uses TRBV12-5 and TRBJ2-5; 7 bases align to TRBD2. Germline CDR1 is LGHNT and CDR2 is FRNRAP. The CDR3 contains 14 residues. V dropped 1 base and J dropped 2; count of bases not matched to a gene: 1.

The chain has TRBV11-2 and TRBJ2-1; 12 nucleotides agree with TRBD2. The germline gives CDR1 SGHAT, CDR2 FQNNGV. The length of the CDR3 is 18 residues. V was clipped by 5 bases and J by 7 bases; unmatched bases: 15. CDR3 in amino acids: CASSRLFSRLAGGNEQFF. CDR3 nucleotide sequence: TGTGCCAGCAGCCGACTCTTTTCTAGGCTAGCGGGAGGGAATGAGCAGTTCTTC.

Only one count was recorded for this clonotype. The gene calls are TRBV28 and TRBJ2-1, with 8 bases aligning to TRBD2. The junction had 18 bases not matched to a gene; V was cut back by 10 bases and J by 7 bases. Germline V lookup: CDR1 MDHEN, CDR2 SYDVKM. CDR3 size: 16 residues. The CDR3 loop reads CATSRLAGGSWNEQFF. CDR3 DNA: TGTGCCACCTCCCGTCTGGCGGGAGGCAGCTGGAATGAGCAGTTCTTC.

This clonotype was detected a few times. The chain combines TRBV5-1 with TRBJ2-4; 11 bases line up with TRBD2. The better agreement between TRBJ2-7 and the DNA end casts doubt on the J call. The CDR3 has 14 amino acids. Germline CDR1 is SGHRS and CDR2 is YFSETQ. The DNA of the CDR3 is TGCGCCAGCAGCTCGACTAGCGGGGCCTACGAGCAGTACTTC. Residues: CASSSTSGAYEQYF.

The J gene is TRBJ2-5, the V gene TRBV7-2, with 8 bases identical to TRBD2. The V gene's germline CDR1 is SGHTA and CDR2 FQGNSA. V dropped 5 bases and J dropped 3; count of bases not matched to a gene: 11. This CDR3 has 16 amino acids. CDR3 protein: CASSRGSGKGEETQYF. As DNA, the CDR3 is TGTGCCAGCAGCAGGGGTAGCGGGAAGGGGGAAGAGACCCAGTACTTC.